This T cell receptor beta chain is drawn from a study of human T cells and chemical hapten exposure. The wider study: An approximately 2 cm by approximately 2 cm inner upper arm patch received 2% DPC for sensitization. Small differences in pooled library volume mainly drove the variation in TCR yields per sample.

In TCRdb, the RACE reads were re-called with MiXCR into one record per CDR3 protein. The sample includes 190,000 or so distinct CDR3 sequences, around a quarter of them seen just once. Germline lookup yields CDR1 DFQATT and CDR2 SNEGSKA (reference sequence). This CDR3 contains 14 residues. V lost 5 bases to trimming and J lost 2 bases; unmatched junction nucleotides: 4. This clonotype has only a few counts. Specified time point: patch test 3, about 24 weeks after DPC sensitization. The treatment here: therapeutic diphenylcyclopropenone sensitization with weekly scalp DPC. Unseparated into fractions, whole blood served as the source from which total RNA was extracted.

The sample in question was whole blood, obtained in connection with sensitization to the hapten diphenylcyclopropenone (DPC). This chain joins TRBV20-1 and TRBJ2-1; 9 nucleotides align to TRBD1. This sequence was found in a woman in her thirties or forties with alopecia areata. Some clones in this sample may be carry-over from other donors' samples. CDR3 in DNA: TGCAGTGCTTTAGACAGGGGGGCCTACAATGAGCAGTTCTTC. This gives the protein CSALDRGAYNEQFF.